This T cell receptor beta chain came from a study of CD8+ T cells in alopecia areata. cDNA reverse transcribed from extracted RNA served as the sequencing template. TCRdb keeps only in-frame clones here, not all; method: immunoSEQ multiplex PCR. Found here are 150,000 to 200,000 clones, about 54% of them singletons; the top ten hold about 4.3%. V was clipped by 2 bases and J by 7 bases; unmatched bases: 7. The germline V gene encodes CDR1 SGDLS and CDR2 YYNGEE. The CDR3 contains 15 residues. The study's findings and limits: Affected scalp, especially in alopecia totalis/universalis, had a higher clonality than normal scalp did. Researchers reported that TCR sharing among patients proved less clear than in mice, possibly HLA-linked. Scalp repertoires also include resident alphabeta T cells from normal skin.

Concerning this clone itself: The antigen remains undetermined.

CD4+ and CD8+ T cells were sorted from PBMCs. V usage is TRBV9 and J usage is TRBJ2-1; 9 positions agree with TRBD1. The origin of this receptor is a human donor in good health. Sample: CD4+ T cells sorted from blood. The CDR3 region is CASSVARTGENEQFF. The CDR3 DNA reads TGTGCCAGCAGCGTCGCCCGGACAGGGGAGAATGAGCAGTTCTTC.